The 12 T cell receptor beta chains given below trace back to one sample, sequenced in a study of early T cells in non-severe SARS-CoV-2 infection. One entry per CDR3 protein results from TCRdb running MiXCR on the 5' RACE reads. The sample lists under 35,000 distinct CDR3 sequences; under 6% were seen once. The sample taken for sequencing was whole blood. These receptors all come from an adult who was a healthcare worker with PCR-confirmed SARS-CoV-2 infection or an uninfected control (not recorded which).

There are a few counts of this clonotype. V usage is TRBV7-9 and J usage is TRBJ2-3; D uncertain. This CDR3 has 15 residues. V shed 5 bases and J shed 2 bases, with 14 bases lying between them. CDR1 SEHNR and CDR2 FQNEAQ come from the germline V gene (reference sequence). CDR3 DNA sequence: TGTGCCAGCAGCCCAGCCGCGCATTTCACAGATACGCAGTATTTT. This encodes CASSPAAHFTDTQYF. Complete variable domain (other parts from reference TRBV7-9 and TRBJ2-3): DTGVSQNPRHKITKRGQNVTFRCDPISEHNRLYWYRQTLGQGPEFLTYFQNEAQLEKSRLLSDRFSAERPKGSFSTLEIQRTEQGDSAMYLCASSPAAHFTDTQYFGPGTRLTVL.

This clonotype turned up a few times. J is TRBJ2-1 and V is TRBV7-2; TRBD1 agrees at 8 bases. CDR3 size: 15 residues. J gave up 10 bases and V 4 bases, and 12 bases lay outside the gene matches. Germline-derived CDR1 and CDR2 are SGHTA and FQGNSA. The CDR3: CASSWVRGPGIEQFF. The CDR3 DNA follows: TGTGCCAGCAGCTGGGTCAGGGGGCCCGGGATCGAGCAGTTCTTC. The full variable domain, completed using reference TRBV7-2 and TRBJ2-1, is GAGVSQSPSNKVTEKGKDVELRCDPISGHTALYWYRQSLGQGLEFLIYFQGNSAPDKSGLPSDRFSAERTGGSVSTLTIQRTQQEDSAVYLCASSWVRGPGIEQFFGPGTRLTVL.

In its sample, this clonotype was seen many times. This chain joins TRBV11-2 and TRBJ2-1; D possibly corresponds to TRBD1 (5 bases). V was pared by 8 bases and J by 1 base, with 18 bases between. This CDR3 spans 16 amino acids. Germline CDR1 SGHAT, CDR2 FQNNGV. This CDR3 is CASSARLGQSYNEQFF. The CDR3 coding sequence is TGTGCCAGCTCAGCTCGCCTGGGGCAGTCCTACAATGAGCAGTTCTTC.

At least ten counts were recorded for this clonotype. This chain uses TRBV28 with TRBJ1-2; D not certain. V was pared by 4 bases and J by 5 bases, with 14 bases between. The CDR3 spans 14 residues. Germline V lookup: CDR1 MDHEN, CDR2 SYDVKM. CDR3 residues: CASSSPGSLYGYTF. In DNA, the CDR3 is TGTGCCAGCAGTTCCCCGGGAAGCCTATATGGCTACACCTTC.

The sample holds a few counts of this clonotype. The rearrangement links TRBV20-1 to TRBJ2-5; 8 nucleotides match TRBD2. The CDR3 consists of 16 residues. Germline CDR1 reads DFQATT; CDR2 reads SNEGSKA (reference sequence). J was trimmed by 1 base and V by 6 bases; bases with no gene match: 13. The CDR3 DNA reads as TGCAGTGCGCGGCCACTATTAGCGGGGCTCCAAGAGACCCAGTACTTC. The encoded protein is CSARPLLAGLQETQYF.

This clonotype was counted a few times. CDR3 DNA: TGTGCCAGCAGTCCGAAGTTCCGGGACAGAAACTATGGCTACACCTTC. Protein product: CASSPKFRDRNYGYTF. The chain employs TRBV7-9 and TRBJ1-2, with 7 bases that match TRBD1. Unmatched junction bases numbered 12, after V lost 6 bases and J lost 2 bases. This CDR3 has 16 residues. The germline gives CDR1 SEHNR, CDR2 FQNEAQ (reference sequence).

The chain uses TRBV28 and TRBJ1-5; a possible D gene is TRBD1 (6 bases). V lost 4 bases and J lost 2, with 12 bases in between. Looked up from germline, CDR1 is MDHEN and CDR2 is SYDVKM. The CDR3 loop spans 15 amino acids. The CDR3 nucleotides read TGTGCCAGCAGTTACGGGGGGCGCGGCAATCAGCCCCAGCATTTT. Translated: CASSYGGRGNQPQHF. Filled out from reference TRBV28 and TRBJ1-5, the complete variable domain reads DVKVTQSSRYLVKRTGEKVFLECVQDMDHENMFWYRQDPGLGLRLIYFSYDVKMKEKGDIPEGYSVSREKKERFSLILESASTNQTSMYLCASSYGGRGNQPQHFGDGTRLSIL.

The gene calls are TRBV6-6 and TRBJ2-5, with 9 bases matching TRBD1. Trimming cost V 6 bases and J 2 bases; bases outside gene matches: 7. The CDR3 length is 15 residues. Per germline, CDR1 MNHNY and CDR2 SVGAGI (reference sequence). The CDR3 sequence: CASRTPGQGQETQYF. As DNA, the CDR3 is TGTGCCAGCAGGACACCGGGACAGGGTCAAGAGACCCAGTACTTC.

The V call is TRBV3-1, the J call TRBJ2-7; TRBD2 matches 7 bases. Germline CDR1 is LGHDT and CDR2 is YNNKEL (reference sequence). J was trimmed by 7 bases and V by 4 bases; bases with no gene match: 10. The CDR3 spans 14 residues. In DNA form, the CDR3 reads TGTGCCAGCAGCCTCTTTGGGACTATGGGGGAGCAGTACTTC. It encodes CASSLFGTMGEQYF.

This clonotype was picked up many times. The rearrangement links TRBV10-3 to TRBJ1-6, with 12 bases matching TRBD1. CDR1 ENHRY and CDR2 SYGVKD come from the germline V gene. V lost 6 bases, J lost 7 bases, and 7 bases stayed unmatched. This CDR3 is 16 amino acids long. CDR3 protein: CAISPGTGGWNSPLHF. The DNA for the CDR3 is TGTGCCATCAGCCCCGGGACAGGGGGCTGGAATTCACCCCTCCACTTT.

This clonotype was counted many times. The chain carries TRBV9 and TRBJ2-1, with D perhaps matching TRBD1 (6 bases). V was trimmed by 6 bases and J by 0 bases, leaving 13 bases between them. The CDR3 contains 15 residues. CDR1 and CDR2 (germline): SGDLS, YYNGEE. CDR3 in amino acids: CASTSQGSSYNEQFF. CDR3 DNA sequence: TGTGCCAGCACCTCCCAGGGGAGCTCCTACAATGAGCAGTTCTTC.

This clonotype was counted ten times or more. The V and J genes are TRBV21-1 and TRBJ2-2; the table's D gene call, TRBD1, was not cross checked with the DNA. TRBV21-1 has pseudogene status. The CDR3 contains 16 residues. As DNA, the CDR3 is TGTGCCAGCATCCCGAGGAGGGGGCGTTATACCGGGGAGCTGTTTTTT. It yields the protein CASIPRRGRYTGELFF.